Sequencing of this TCR beta chain was carried out in a study of response to subunit inactivated influenza vaccine. V gave up 4 bases and J gave up 3 bases, with 13 bases separating them. This CDR3 spans 14 amino acids. Looked up from germline, CDR1 is ENHRY and CDR2 is SYGVKD. This clonotype was seen a few times. MiXCR was run by TCRdb on the RT-PCR reads, yielding one entry per CDR3 protein. There are approximately 500,000 distinct CDR3 sequences in the sample; roughly a quarter occur only once, and 2.5% to 3% lies in the top ten. This sample was shared with a second study, whose subject was T cells expressing NK-cell markers. That work adds: Production of TCR beta cDNA relied on 5'RACE template switching with UMIs. The authors derived TCR beta repertoires from sorted CD3+CD56+NKG2C+, CD3+CD56+NKG2C- and CD3+CD56-NKG2C+ T cells. The dominant NKG2C+ clonotypes represented about 1.0-7.5% of CD8+ T cells in six donors. Dominance of the CD3+CD56-NKG2C+ fraction by these clonotypes also held in several donors.

Sequenced here: CD4+ T cells sorted from PBMCs, sampled approximately 12 days after vaccination. The genes are TRBV10-3 and TRBJ2-7; possibly TRBD1 for D (6 bases). This receptor was taken from a man aged 45 to 65 who received an inactivated influenza vaccine. CDR3 nucleotides: TGTGCCATCAGTGGTCCTCGACAGGACTACGAGCAGTACTTC. Translating gives CAISGPRQDYEQYF.